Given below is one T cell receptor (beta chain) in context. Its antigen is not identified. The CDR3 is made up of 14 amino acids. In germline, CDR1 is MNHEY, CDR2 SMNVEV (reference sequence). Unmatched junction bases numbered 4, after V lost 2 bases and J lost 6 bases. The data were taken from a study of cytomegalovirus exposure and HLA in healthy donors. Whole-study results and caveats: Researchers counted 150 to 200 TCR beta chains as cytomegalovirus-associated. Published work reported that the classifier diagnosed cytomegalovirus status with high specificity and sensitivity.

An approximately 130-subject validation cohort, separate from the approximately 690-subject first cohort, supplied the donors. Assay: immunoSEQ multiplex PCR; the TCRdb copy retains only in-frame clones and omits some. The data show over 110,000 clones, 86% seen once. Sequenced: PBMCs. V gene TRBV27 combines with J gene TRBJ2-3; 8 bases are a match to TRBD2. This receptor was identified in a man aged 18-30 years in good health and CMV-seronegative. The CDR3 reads CASSLPRGGDTQYF. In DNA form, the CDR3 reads TGTGCCAGCAGTTTACCTCGGGGGGGGGATACGCAGTATTTT.